This is a list of T cell receptor beta chains from one sample in a study of blood T cell repertoires in COVID-19. This table comes from immunoSEQ multiplex PCR, and its TCRdb copy is limited to in-frame clones, with some not included. The sample records 93,000 or so clones, more than 80% being singletons. The sample was peripheral blood. The receptors were gathered from a woman aged 55-75 years with acute or convalescent COVID-19. CDR3s include the opening cysteine and the closing phenylalanine or tryptophan. The order of the fields is clone size, D gene, J gene, V gene, CDR3 DNA, CDR3 protein. A D gene is named only where the DNA matches it firmly. The size field is filled for only some rows; it gives once, few, many or a size class.

.	.	TRBJ1-1	TRBV19	TGTGCCAGTAGTCGACAGATGAACACTGAAGCTTTCTTT	CASSRQMNTEAFF
.	.	TRBJ1-5	TRBV28	TGTGCCAGCATCCAGGGTTTGGGAAATCAGCCCCAGCATTTT	CASIQGLGNQPQHF
.	TRBD2	TRBJ2-4	TRBV9	TGTGCCAGCAGCGTAGCTCCGACTAGCGGGAGTAGCATTCAGTACTTC	CASSVAPTSGSSIQYF
.	TRBD1	TRBJ1-1	TRBV30	TGTGCCTGGAGTATGGGTGGAGGGGGCCTCATGAACACTGAAGCTTTCTTT	CAWSMGGGGLMNTEAFF
.	TRBD1	TRBJ1-1	TRBV6-1	TGTGCCAGCAGTGACCAATCAGGGGGGAACACTGAAGCTTTCTTT	CASSDQSGGNTEAFF
.	TRBD1	TRBJ1-5	TRBV28	TGTGCCAGCAGTTTATCTGACAGGGTCAATCAGCCCCAGCATTTT	CASSLSDRVNQPQHF
.	.	TRBJ2-1	TRBV5-1	TGCGCCAGCACCCTAGGGGGATACAATGAGCAGTTCTTC	CASTLGGYNEQFF
.	TRBD1	TRBJ1-3	TRBV3-1/TRBV3-2	TGTGCCAGCAGCCGAACAGGGGGCTCTGGAAACACCATATATTTT	CASSRTGGSGNTIYF
.	.	TRBJ1-1	TRBV7-6	TGTGCCAGCAGCTTAGAAGGCGGGAGGGCTTTCTTT	CASSLEGGRAFF
.	TRBD2	TRBJ2-5	TRBV11-2	TGTGCCAGCAGCTTAGACATTAGCGGGAGGGCAGAGACCCAGTACTTC	CASSLDISGRAETQYF
.	.	TRBJ2-3	TRBV14	TGTGCCAGCAGCCAAGCAGGGGGCACAGATACGCAGTATTTT	CASSQAGGTDTQYF
.	.	TRBJ1-5	TRBV28	TGTGCCAGCAGTCTCCGGGACATTCGCTTTAATCAGCCCCAGCATTTT	CASSLRDIRFNQPQHF
.	.	TRBJ2-2	TRBV19	TGTGCCAGTAGGGTAGGAGGGGCCGGGGAGCTGTTTTTT	CASRVGGAGELFF
.	.	TRBJ2-3	TRBV3-1/TRBV3-2	TGTGCCAGCAGCCGTCTCAGGACTCCGAGGGCAGATACGCAGTATTTT	CASSRLRTPRADTQYF
.	.	TRBJ2-6	TRBV7-2	TGTGCCAGCAGCTTAGTGGCCCGGGGAACTGGGGCCAACGTCCTGACTTTC	CASSLVARGTGANVLTF
.	.	TRBJ1-2	TRBV30	TGTGCCTGGAGTAAAGGCAGGACTAACTATGGCTACACCTTC	CAWSKGRTNYGYTF
once	.	TRBJ2-1	TRBV11-3	TGTGCCAGCAGCTTAGGCGGAGACTACAATGAGCAGTTCTTC	CASSLGGDYNEQFF
.	.	TRBJ1-2	TRBV24-1	TGTGCCACCAGTGATCCAGGGCGATCACATGGCTACACCTTC	CATSDPGRSHGYTF
once	TRBD2	TRBJ2-7	TRBV27	TGTGCCAGCAGTTTGATGCGGGAGGGCCGTCCCGAGCAGTACTTC	CASSLMREGRPEQYF
.	.	TRBJ1-1	TRBV2	TGTGCCAGCAGTGAAGGGTGGGGGCGTATGAACACTGAAGCTTTCTTT	CASSEGWGRMNTEAFF
.	TRBD2	TRBJ2-3	TRBV7-7	TGTGCTAGCAGCCTGACTAGCGGGGGCACAGATACGCAGTATTTT	CASSLTSGGTDTQYF
.	TRBD1	TRBJ1-4	TRBV18	TGTGCCAGCTCACCACCACAGGGGATGGGTGAAAAACTGTTTTTT	CASSPPQGMGEKLFF
few	.	TRBJ1-4	TRBV28	TGTGCCAGCAGTTTCCAACGGGGGGCTTTCGTTGAAAAACTGTTTTTT	CASSFQRGAFVEKLFF
.	TRBD1	TRBJ1-1	TRBV24-1	TGTGCCACCAGTGATCCTACAGGGGACCGAGCTTTCTTT	CATSDPTGDRAFF
.	TRBD2	TRBJ2-7	TRBV7-9	TGTGCCAGCAGCTTAGAGGAGCGGGGGGACTACGAGCAGTACTTC	CASSLEERGDYEQYF
.	TRBD1	TRBJ1-3	TRBV7-9	TGTGCCAGCAGCCCCGGACAGGGTAGGGACACCATATATTTT	CASSPGQGRDTIYF
.	TRBD1	TRBJ1-4	TRBV7-8	TGTGCCAGCAGCCCTCCCGGGACAGCGAATGCAAAACTGTTTTTT	CASSPPGTANAKLFF
.	TRBD2	TRBJ2-3	TRBV9	TGTGCCAGCAGCGTAGGTAGCGGGAGGGCCGTAGATACGCAGTATTTT	CASSVGSGRAVDTQYF